This T cell receptor beta chain was sequenced for a study of CD8 T cells in ankylosing spondylitis. Study-wide results and caveats: Significant enrichment of disease-linked clones was reported in matched ankylosing spondylitis synovial fluid. One TCR beta motif, made up of roughly eight highly homologous variants, appeared characteristic of ankylosing spondylitis blood. Clones that were linked to disease were CD8+ and were relatively rare in peripheral blood.

This clonotype was detected ten times or more. Antigen unknown. The authors made TCR beta libraries by quantitative 5'-RACE with molecular barcodes. Each CDR3 protein gets one entry after TCRdb re-called the 5' RACE reads with MiXCR. The sample has roughly 250,000 distinct CDR3 sequences, approximately 10% seen once. From germline, CDR1 is SQVTM and CDR2 ANQGSEA. The CDR3 runs 13 residues. V lost 2 bases to trimming and J lost 5 bases; unmatched junction nucleotides: 4. Source material: blood, either unsorted or a sorted T cell fraction (not recorded which). This chain joins TRBV29-1 and TRBJ1-2; 8 positions agree with TRBD1. This receptor was identified in a male donor with ankylosing spondylitis or in good health (not recorded which). CDR3 region: CSVERTGPYGYTF. The CDR3 coding sequence is TGCAGCGTTGAACGGACAGGGCCATATGGCTACACCTTC.